The 26 T cell receptor beta chains listed next were all sequenced from one sample in a study of shared clonotypes between healthy human individuals. The data were produced by immunoSEQ multiplex PCR, yet TCRdb's version contains in-frame clones alone and is incomplete. Of about 490,000 clones in the sample, 79% are singletons; the top ten hold 10% to 15%. The specimen was PBMCs. Receptor source: a woman aged 40-49 years in good health. Some clones in this sample may be carry-over from other donors' samples.

The chain couples TRBV19 to TRBJ2-5; TRBD2 agrees at 7 bases. V dropped 4 bases and J dropped 5; count of bases not matched to a gene: 4. CDR3 size: 13 residues. Germline CDR1 reads LNHDA; CDR2 reads SQIVND (reference sequence). The CDR3 protein is CASSTTSWETQYF. CDR3 nucleotide sequence: TGTGCCAGTAGTACGACTAGCTGGGAGACCCAGTACTTC. The full variable domain, its missing parts supplied by reference TRBV19 and TRBJ2-5, is DGGITQSPKYLFRKEGQNVTLSCEQNLNHDAMYWYRQDPGQGLRLIYYSQIVNDFQKGDIAEGYSVSREKKESFPLTVTSAQKNPTAFYLCASSTTSWETQYFGPGTRLLVL.

This clone has a handful of counts. The chain combines TRBV19 with TRBJ1-5; 8 nucleotides agree with TRBD1. Germline-derived CDR1 and CDR2 are LNHDA and SQIVND (reference sequence). J lost 7 bases, V lost 4 bases, and 9 bases had no gene match. The CDR3 has 15 amino acids. The CDR3 DNA is TGTGCCAGTAGTAAAGGGACAGGTTCGGCGCAGCCCCAGCATTTT. This codes for CASSKGTGSAQPQHF.

The V call is TRBV19, the J call TRBJ2-2, with 9 bases that match TRBD2. V lost 7 bases and J lost 7; bases outside the gene matches: 7. Germline values: CDR1 LNHDA, CDR2 SQIVND (reference sequence). The CDR3 totals 14 residues. Written as DNA, the CDR3 is TGTGCCAGTAAGGCTAGCGGGAACTTCGGGGAGCTGTTTTTT. Its protein is CASKASGNFGELFF.

This rearrangement joins TRBV5-1 to TRBJ2-3; tentative D call: TRBD2 (5 bases). The ends were cut back, 0 bases at V and 0 bases at J, with 11 bases in the middle. The CDR3 runs 16 residues. Looked up from germline, CDR1 is SGHRS and CDR2 is YFSETQ. In nucleotides, the CDR3 is TGCGCCAGCAGCTTGGTTCCAGCGGCTAGCACAGATACGCAGTATTTT. Amino acids: CASSLVPAASTDTQYF.

The chain combines TRBV27 with TRBJ2-7; the D gene is possibly TRBD2 (5 bases). CDR3 size: 13 residues. The ends were cut back, 2 bases at V and 1 base at J, with 6 bases in the middle. Germline lookup yields CDR1 MNHEY and CDR2 SMNVEV (reference sequence). Written as DNA, the CDR3 is TGTGCCAGCAGTTTACGGGAATCCTACGAGCAGTACTTC. Its translation is CASSLRESYEQYF.

This rearrangement joins TRBV28 to TRBJ2-1; perhaps TRBD1 as D (5 bases). Germline values: CDR1 MDHEN, CDR2 SYDVKM. This CDR3 comprises 17 residues. The germline V and J ends were trimmed by 3 bases and 5 bases, with 20 bases remaining between them. The CDR3 nucleotides are TGTGCCAGCAGTTTTGTTAGGACACTGGATTATAACAATGAGCAGTTCTTC. Its translation: CASSFVRTLDYNNEQFF.

This chain uses TRBV2 with TRBJ2-7, with D hard to call. This CDR3 comprises 13 residues. V was clipped by 0 bases and J by 4 bases, with 7 bases between them. CDR1 and CDR2 (germline): SNHLY, FYNNEI. Here the CDR3 DNA reads TGTGCCAGCAGTGAAGCGCGTTTGTACGAGCAGTACTTC. It translates to CASSEARLYEQYF. The whole variable domain, remainder taken from reference TRBV2 and TRBJ2-7, is EPEVTQTPSHQVTQMGQEVILRCVPISNHLYFYWYRQILGQKVEFLVSFYNNEISEKSEIFDDQFSVERPDGSNFTLKIRSTKLEDSAMYFCASSEARLYEQYFGPGTRLTVT.

The rearrangement joins TRBV21-1 to TRBJ2-2; the table gives TRBD1 as D, unverified against the DNA. TRBV21-1 is annotated as a pseudogene. The CDR3 has 16 amino acids. The CDR3 loop is CARGQGLFPNTGELFF. The CDR3 nucleotides read TGTGCCAGAGGACAGGGTTTGTTCCCGAACACCGGGGAGCTGTTTTTT.

The rearrangement links TRBV2 to TRBJ2-1, with 7 nucleotides matching TRBD2. Trimming at V came to 6 bases and at J to 2 bases, leaving 7 bases not matched to a gene. This CDR3 contains 15 residues. Germline CDR1 SNHLY, CDR2 FYNNEI. DNA for the CDR3: TGTGCCAGCAGGGCGATGGGAGGGGCCTACAATGAGCAGTTCTTC. Translating it yields CASRAMGGAYNEQFF.

This clone came up a few times. Here the CDR3 DNA reads TGTGCCACCAGCGACTTGCGTTTGGAGACCCAGTACTTC. The encoded protein is CATSDLRLETQYF. V gene TRBV15 combines with J gene TRBJ2-5; D not resolved. V lost 5 bases to trimming and J lost 5 bases, with 12 bases between them. The CDR3 covers 13 residues. Germline V gives CDR1 LNHNV, CDR2 YYDKDF (reference sequence).

Sample share makes this clone medium-sized (0.01 to 0.1%). Other DNA variants within this sample encode the same CDR3. This chain connects TRBV7-3 to TRBJ2-1; D is undetermined. This CDR3 is 15 amino acids long. Germline values: CDR1 SGHTA, CDR2 FQGTGA. The ends were cut back, 2 bases at V and 2 bases at J, with 10 bases in the middle. The CDR3 bases are TGTGCCAGCAGCTTAGTTCCAGAGGCCTACAATGAGCAGTTCTTC. Its translation: CASSLVPEAYNEQFF.

This sequence joins TRBV10-3 and TRBJ1-5; tentatively, D is TRBD1 (5 bases). In germline, CDR1 is ENHRY, CDR2 SYGVKD. The germline V and J ends were trimmed by 0 bases and 0 bases, with 9 bases remaining between them. This CDR3 contains 16 residues. CDR3 protein: CAISESGQGSNQPQHF. CDR3 nucleotide sequence: TGTGCCATCAGTGAGTCGGGGCAGGGTAGCAATCAGCCCCAGCATTTT.

This clone appeared once. This chain uses TRBV30 with TRBJ2-1, with 8 bases fitting TRBD1. The CDR3 loop spans 10 amino acids. The germline V gene has CDR1 GTSNPN and CDR2 SVGIG (reference sequence). V was pared by 6 bases and J by 12 bases, with 4 bases of the junction left unmatched. Here the CDR3 reads CACRQGSQFF. CDR3 bases: TGTGCCTGTAGACAGGGGTCGCAGTTCTTC.

The chain has TRBV7-9 and TRBJ2-5; 14 bases are shared with TRBD2. The CDR3 is 17 amino acids. The ends lost 8 bases at V and 4 bases at J; junction bases unmatched: 12. Germline CDR1 reads SEHNR; CDR2 reads FQNEAQ (reference sequence). CDR3: CASRPRLAGGPRETQYF. The CDR3 DNA reads as TGTGCCAGCCGACCTCGACTAGCGGGAGGGCCTAGAGAGACCCAGTACTTC.

The chain links TRBV5-1 to TRBJ2-2, with TRBD2 as a possible D gene (6 bases). CDR1 and CDR2 (germline): SGHRS, YFSETQ. The CDR3 covers 17 residues. V lost 4 bases to trimming and J lost 2 bases, with 18 bases between them. Here the CDR3 reads CASSLSVSGRNTGELFF. The CDR3 DNA reads as TGCGCCAGCAGCCTAAGCGTTAGCGGTAGAAACACCGGGGAGCTGTTTTTT. Filled out from reference TRBV5-1 and TRBJ2-2, the complete variable domain reads KAGVTQTPRYLIKTRGQQVTLSCSPISGHRSVSWYQQTPGQGLQFLFEYFSETQRNKGNFPGRFSGRQFSNSRSEMNVSTLELGDSALYLCASSLSVSGRNTGELFFGEGSRLTVL.

The V and J genes are TRBV7-2 and TRBJ2-7; TRBD1 matches at 8 bases. V dropped 4 bases and J dropped 5; count of bases not matched to a gene: 4. This CDR3 is built from 13 residues. CDR1 and CDR2 (germline): SGHTA, FQGNSA. The DNA of the CDR3 is TGTGCCAGCAGCTGGAACAGGGGGGACGAGCAGTACTTC. Its protein is CASSWNRGDEQYF.

This chain connects TRBV30 to TRBJ1-1; D is perhaps TRBD1 (5 bases). The CDR3 contains 13 residues. CDR1 is GTSNPN, CDR2 SVGIG, per germline (reference sequence). Trimming stripped 6 bases from V and 1 base from J, with 12 bases between. The chain's CDR3 is CACPRDSNTEAFF. The CDR3 nucleotides are TGTGCCTGCCCCCGGGACTCGAACACTGAAGCTTTCTTT.

As for this clone: Other DNA sequences in this sample translate to the same CDR3. The chain is built from TRBV2 and TRBJ1-4; the D is unclear. Trimming stripped 1 base from V and 0 bases from J, with 6 bases between. This CDR3 is built from 15 residues. Germline CDR1 and CDR2: SNHLY and FYNNEI. The DNA for the CDR3 is TGTGCCAGCAGTGAAGGTGGGGCAACTAATGAAAAACTGTTTTTT. Protein sequence: CASSEGGATNEKLFF.

The chain links TRBV6-5 to TRBJ2-7; TRBD2 aligns across 13 bases. Germline trimming cut 10 bases from V and 3 bases from J; bases unmatched to any gene: 3. The CDR3 consists of 13 residues. The germline V gene encodes CDR1 MNHEY and CDR2 SVGAGI. CDR3 sequence (DNA): TGTGCCAACGGACTAGCGGGAGTCTACGAGCAGTACTTC. Its translation is CANGLAGVYEQYF.

The V and J genes are TRBV6-5 and TRBJ1-3, with 9 nucleotides matching TRBD1. V lost 2 bases to trimming and J lost 4 bases; unmatched junction nucleotides: 6. The germline CDR1 and CDR2 sequences are MNHEY and SVGAGI. The CDR3 contains 16 residues. DNA for the CDR3: TGTGCCAGCAGTTACCGATACAGGGGGCAAGGAAACACCATATATTTT. This gives the protein CASSYRYRGQGNTIYF.

This clone was counted only a few times. This chain joins TRBV2 and TRBJ1-2, with 7 bases that match TRBD1. V lost 1 base and J lost 3; bases outside the gene matches: 5. Germline V gives CDR1 SNHLY, CDR2 FYNNEI. The CDR3 sequence is 15 residues long. This chain's CDR3 is CASSEVPRGDYGYTF. The CDR3 DNA is TGTGCCAGCAGTGAAGTTCCCAGGGGGGACTATGGCTACACCTTC.

This clone was observed a single time. The rearrangement uses TRBV27 and TRBJ2-7; TRBD1 might be the D (6 bases). V was shortened by 5 bases and J by 5 bases, with 16 bases between the two germline ends. The CDR3 loop spans 14 amino acids. From germline, CDR1 is MNHEY and CDR2 SMNVEV (reference sequence). The chain's CDR3 is CASSPPQGTDEQYF. In DNA, the CDR3 is TGTGCCAGCAGTCCCCCACAGGGAACCGACGAGCAGTACTTC.

This rearrangement joins TRBV9 to TRBJ2-2; 7 bases align to TRBD1. The CDR3 covers 16 residues. V lost 4 bases and J lost 1; bases outside the gene matches: 7. The germline CDR1 and CDR2 sequences are SGDLS and YYNGEE. This CDR3 is CASSTRGQENTGELFF. CDR3 in DNA: TGTGCCAGCAGCACCCGCGGACAGGAGAACACCGGGGAGCTGTTTTTT.

This chain connects TRBV7-3 to TRBJ2-3; D is uncertain. Germline V gene sequence: CDR1 SGHTA, CDR2 FQGTGA. The CDR3 totals 14 residues. Trimming took 1 base from V and 4 from J, leaving 9 bases between them. Written as DNA, the CDR3 is TGTGCCAGCAGCTTAAAGGGTTTCCCAGATACGCAGTATTTT. Its translation: CASSLKGFPDTQYF.

This chain links TRBV5-6 with TRBJ1-4; possible D gene TRBD1, 6 bases. V lost 4 bases and J 4 bases, leaving 17 bases between the germline ends. Germline-derived CDR1 and CDR2 are SGHDT and YYEEEE. The CDR3 length is 16 residues. This CDR3 reads CASSHRRGGGNEKLFF. Here the CDR3 DNA reads TGTGCCAGCAGCCACAGACGAGGGGGAGGTAATGAAAAACTGTTTTTT. The variable domain in full, completed from reference TRBV5-6 and TRBJ1-4, reads DAGVTQSPTHLIKTRGQQVTLRCSPKSGHDTVSWYQQALGQGPQFIFQYYEEEERQRGNFPDRFSGHQFPNYSSELNVNALLLGDSALYLCASSHRRGGGNEKLFFGSGTQLSVL.

V gene TRBV7-3 combines with J gene TRBJ1-1; D unresolved. In germline, CDR1 is SGHTA, CDR2 FQGTGA. CDR3 length: 14 amino acids. Trimming removed 2 bases from V and 1 base from J, with 8 bases in between. CDR3 sequence reads: CASSLYGGNTEAFF. DNA of the CDR3: TGTGCCAGCAGCTTATACGGTGGGAACACTGAAGCTTTCTTT.